Below, 30 T cell receptor beta chains from the same sample are listed, as sequenced in a study of cytomegalovirus exposure and HLA in healthy donors. The PCR made use of 60 Vbeta and 13 Jbeta primers. The protocol was immunoSEQ multiplex PCR, while the TCRdb copy is restricted to in-frame clones and leaves out a portion. The repertoire holds approximately 170,000 clones, approximately 83% seen once, with roughly 1.2% in the top ten. Specimen: PBMCs. The origin of the receptors is a boy aged 2 to 10 in good health and CMV-seronegative.

This clone was seen once. This rearrangement joins TRBV18 to TRBJ2-1; 7 bases agree with TRBD1. J was trimmed by 1 base and V by 3 bases; bases with no gene match: 21. The CDR3 spans 21 residues. CDR1 is KGHSH and CDR2 is LQKENI in the germline V gene. CDR3 coding DNA: TGTGCCAGCTCACCCTCGATGGGAAAATCCGGGACAGATTCTTCCTACAATGAGCAGTTCTTC. Its protein product is CASSPSMGKSGTDSSYNEQFF.

The V gene is TRBV4-1, the J gene TRBJ1-4; 8 nucleotides line up with TRBD1. V was pared by 7 bases and J by 3 bases, with 10 bases of the junction left unmatched. From germline, CDR1 is MGHRA and CDR2 YSYEKL. The CDR3 is 16 amino acids. The CDR3 sequence is CASTRVRGLANEKLFF. DNA for the CDR3: TGCGCCAGCACCCGAGTCAGGGGGCTAGCTAATGAAAAACTGTTTTTT.

The chain recombines TRBV19 with TRBJ2-1; 11 bases agree with TRBD2. CDR1 and CDR2 (germline): LNHDA, SQIVND (reference sequence). After removal of 4 bases from V and 8 bases from J, the junction contained 10 bases not matched to a gene. The CDR3 has 16 amino acids. The CDR3 nucleotides read TGTGCCAGTAGTACCCCTGGGACTAGCGGTAGCCATGAGCAGTTCTTC. The encoded protein is CASSTPGTSGSHEQFF.

The chain combines TRBV2 with TRBJ2-7; D perhaps matches TRBD1 (6 bases). The CDR3 loop spans 12 amino acids. V was trimmed by 7 bases and J by 4 bases, leaving 11 bases between them. The germline CDR1 and CDR2 sequences are SNHLY and FYNNEI. CDR3 protein: CASTGQGYEQYF. The CDR3 bases are TGTGCCAGCACAGGCCAGGGGTACGAGCAGTACTTC.

This clone has more than one count but fewer than ten. The CDR3 coding sequence is TGTGCCTGGAGTGTATTTACAGGGGACCCTTCGGACATTCAGTACTTC. It translates to CAWSVFTGDPSDIQYF. The genes are TRBV30 and TRBJ2-4; the match to TRBD1 covers 7 bases. The CDR3 has 16 residues. CDR1 is GTSNPN and CDR2 is SVGIG in the germline V gene (reference sequence). Trimming at V came to 0 bases and at J to 8 bases, leaving 13 bases not matched to a gene.

This clone has only one observation. The CDR3: CASGAGHYQEGYTF. CDR3 sequence (DNA): TGTGCCAGTGGGGCAGGCCACTACCAGGAAGGCTACACCTTC. The rearrangement joins TRBV19 to TRBJ1-2, with D perhaps TRBD1 (5 bases). The CDR3 is 14 residues long. Germline lookup yields CDR1 LNHDA and CDR2 SQIVND (reference sequence). Trimming removed 8 bases from V and 8 bases from J, with 21 bases in between.

The V call is TRBV7-2, the J call TRBJ2-7, with D maybe TRBD1 (5 bases). Trimming cost V 6 bases and J 2 bases, with 20 bases left between them. In germline, CDR1 is SGHTA, CDR2 FQGNSA. The CDR3 consists of 16 residues. DNA for the CDR3: TGTGCCAGCAGTTCGCAGGGAACACTTATGACCTACGAGCAGTACTTC. This translates into CASSSQGTLMTYEQYF.

This clone was seen just once. This chain links TRBV7-6 with TRBJ2-5; 13 bases map to TRBD2. The J call is doubtful: the DNA matches TRBJ2-7 better. Germline CDR1 reads SGHVS; CDR2 reads FNYEAQ. The CDR3 has 15 amino acids. CDR3 in amino acids: CASSQGLAGVYEQYF. Here the CDR3 DNA reads TGTGCCAGCAGCCAAGGACTAGCGGGAGTCTACGAGCAGTACTTC.

This chain joins TRBV6-5 and TRBJ1-3; D might be TRBD1 (6 bases). There are 15 residues in the CDR3. V was clipped by 6 bases and J by 0 bases, with 12 bases between them. Germline CDR1 is MNHEY and CDR2 is SVGAGI. In DNA form, the CDR3 reads TGTGCCAGCAGCGCCGGGACAATCTCTGGAAACACCATATATTTT. Protein: CASSAGTISGNTIYF.

This chain joins TRBV4-3 and TRBJ2-7, with D perhaps matching TRBD1 (5 bases). CDR3 size: 16 residues. Trimming removed 0 bases from V and 1 base from J, with 13 bases in between. CDR1 LGHNA and CDR2 YSLEER come from the germline V gene. Here the CDR3 DNA reads TGCGCCAGCAGCCAAGAGGTAGTAGGGGCGTCCTACGAGCAGTACTTC. This gives the protein CASSQEVVGASYEQYF.

The rearrangement uses TRBV2 and TRBJ2-4, with 8 bases that match TRBD1. The V and J ends lost 5 bases and 1 base, in that order; junction bases with no gene match: 4. Germline V gene sequence: CDR1 SNHLY, CDR2 FYNNEI. The length of the CDR3 is 15 residues. The CDR3 spells CASSSRQGAKNIQYF. The CDR3, as DNA: TGTGCCAGCAGTAGTAGACAGGGGGCCAAAAACATTCAGTACTTC.

The rearrangement joins TRBV5-8 to TRBJ2-6; unclear D gene. Per the germline V gene, CDR1 is SGHTS and CDR2 is YDEGEE. The CDR3 is 16 amino acids. With 7 bases removed from V and 1 base from J, the gap between germline ends came to 15 bases. CDR3 amino acids: CASGPLPPSGANVLTF. Here the CDR3 DNA reads TGTGCCAGCGGCCCCCTTCCTCCTTCTGGGGCCAACGTCCTGACTTTC.

The V and J genes are TRBV6-1 and TRBJ1-2, with D perhaps matching TRBD1 (5 bases). Germline V lookup: CDR1 MNHNS, CDR2 SASEGT. Deletions cut 5 bases from V and 7 bases from J, with 17 bases between. The CDR3 is made up of 14 amino acids. The DNA for the CDR3 is TGTGCCAGCAGTAACATTGTAGGGGAGGGTGGCTACACCTTC. This codes for CASSNIVGEGGYTF.

The genes are TRBV29-1 and TRBJ2-5; the match to TRBD2 covers 12 bases. The end of the DNA fits TRBJ2-7 better, so the J call may be wrong. Per germline, CDR1 SQVTM and CDR2 ANQGSEA. The CDR3 sequence is 13 residues long. The CDR3 region is CSVELAGGYEQYF. The DNA of the CDR3 is TGCAGCGTTGAACTAGCGGGAGGGTACGAGCAGTACTTC.

CDR3 amino acids: CASSLGGPNAEAFF. CDR3 sequence (DNA): TGTGCCAGCAGCCTCGGCGGGCCTAACGCTGAAGCTTTCTTT. This chain links TRBV7-9 with TRBJ1-1; D is unresolved. V gave up 5 bases and J gave up 6 bases, with 16 bases separating them. The germline V gene has CDR1 SEHNR and CDR2 FQNEAQ (reference sequence). This CDR3 contains 14 residues.

The chain employs TRBV15 and TRBJ2-2; D might be TRBD2 (5 bases). This CDR3 has 14 residues. V was clipped by 8 bases and J by 4 bases, with 14 bases between them. Germline V lookup: CDR1 LNHNV, CDR2 YYDKDF (reference sequence). The CDR3 DNA sequence: TGTGCCACCGGACGTACCGGACTCACCGGGGAGCTGTTTTTT. It translates to CATGRTGLTGELFF.

The J gene is TRBJ2-1, the V gene TRBV19, with 10 bases fitting TRBD1. The germline V gene has CDR1 LNHDA and CDR2 SQIVND (reference sequence). The CDR3 covers 13 residues. V dropped 4 bases and J dropped 6; count of bases not matched to a gene: 0. The CDR3 DNA reads as TGTGCCAGTAGTAGGACAGGGGGCAATGAGCAGTTCTTC. The encoded protein is CASSRTGGNEQFF.

V is TRBV29-1 and J is TRBJ2-3; 11 positions match TRBD2. There are 16 residues in the CDR3. The trim removed 2 bases at V and 4 bases at J, leaving 8 bases unmatched. Per the germline V gene, CDR1 is SQVTM and CDR2 is ANQGSEA. CDR3 amino acids: CSVEQVAGGPADTQYF. CDR3 DNA sequence: TGCAGCGTTGAACAGGTAGCGGGAGGGCCCGCAGATACGCAGTATTTT.

This rearrangement joins TRBV11-3 to TRBJ2-1; 8 nucleotides agree with TRBD1. V was clipped by 3 bases and J by 5 bases; unmatched bases: 3. The CDR3 consists of 14 residues. From germline, CDR1 is SGHNT and CDR2 YENEEA. The CDR3 DNA is TGTGCCAGCAGCTTGGACAGGGCCGACAATGAGCAGTTCTTC. Amino acids: CASSLDRADNEQFF. Variable domain in full (rest from reference TRBV11-3 and TRBJ2-1): EAGVVQSPRYKIIEKKQPVAFWCNPISGHNTLYWYLQNLGQGPELLIRYENEEAVDDSQLPKDRFSAERLKGVDSTLKIQPAELGDSAVYLCASSLDRADNEQFFGPGTRLTVL.

This chain joins TRBV19 and TRBJ2-5, with 9 positions matching TRBD2. Germline V gene data show CDR1 as LNHDA and CDR2 as SQIVND (reference sequence). The CDR3 runs 16 residues. V shed 1 base, J shed 4 bases, and the junction held 7 bases outside the gene matches. DNA of the CDR3: TGTGCCAGTAGTATAGTGGCGCGGGGGGGCCGAGAGACCCAGTACTTC. Protein: CASSIVARGGRETQYF.

The chain combines TRBV5-8 with TRBJ1-5; 10 bases are a match to TRBD1. CDR1 is SGHTS and CDR2 is YDEGEE in the germline V gene. The CDR3 sequence is 17 residues long. With 4 bases clipped from V and 0 bases from J, the junction kept 7 bases outside the gene matches. In DNA, the CDR3 is TGTGCCAGCAGCCACGGGACAGGGGCCCATAGCAATCAGCCCCAGCATTTT. This translates into CASSHGTGAHSNQPQHF.

The chain joins TRBV11-2 to TRBJ2-7; D is undetermined. V lost 5 bases, J lost 7 bases, and 18 bases lay in between. The CDR3 has 14 residues. Looked up from germline, CDR1 is SGHAT and CDR2 is FQNNGV. The CDR3 is CASSLRLTGDEQYF. In DNA, the CDR3 is TGTGCCAGCAGCCTCCGTCTAACGGGTGATGAGCAGTACTTC.

Here the CDR3 reads CASRVTGISGNTIYF. The CDR3 DNA follows: TGTGCCAGCAGGGTGACAGGTATCTCTGGAAACACCATATATTTT. V gene TRBV27 combines with J gene TRBJ1-3, with a possible D match to TRBD1 (6 bases). V lost 6 bases to trimming and J lost 0 bases, with 12 bases between them. Germline V CDR1 and CDR2: MNHEY, SMNVEV (reference sequence). The CDR3 length is 15 residues.

This chain's CDR3 is CASSPIPGLAGKETQYF. CDR3 DNA sequence: TGTGCCAGCAGCCCCATTCCAGGACTAGCGGGAAAAGAGACCCAGTACTTC. The V gene is TRBV27, the J gene TRBJ2-5; TRBD2 agrees at 12 bases. Germline CDR1 and CDR2: MNHEY and SMNVEV (reference sequence). With 6 bases clipped from V and 3 bases from J, the junction kept 11 bases outside the gene matches. The CDR3 length is 17 residues.

V and J are TRBV7-2 and TRBJ1-3; 7 bases are shared with TRBD1. V lost 1 base and J lost 8; bases outside the gene matches: 2. Germline lookup yields CDR1 SGHTA and CDR2 FQGNSA. The CDR3 consists of 13 residues. CDR3 sequence (DNA): TGTGCCAGCAGCTTAGGAACAGGGGACACCATATATTTT. It specifies CASSLGTGDTIYF. Full variable domain (remainder filled in from reference TRBV7-2 and TRBJ1-3): GAGVSQSPSNKVTEKGKDVELRCDPISGHTALYWYRQSLGQGLEFLIYFQGNSAPDKSGLPSDRFSAERTGGSVSTLTIQRTQQEDSAVYLCASSLGTGDTIYFGEGSWLTVV.

The chain recombines TRBV5-4 with TRBJ1-1; a possible D gene is TRBD1 (5 bases). Germline assignment: CDR1 SGHNT and CDR2 YYREEE (reference sequence). Trimming removed 4 bases at V and 4 bases at J, with 11 bases between. The CDR3 loop spans 13 amino acids. The DNA of the CDR3 is TGTGCCAGCAGCCTAGGAAGGGGCACTGAAGCTTTCTTT. This encodes CASSLGRGTEAFF.

This chain links TRBV15 with TRBJ2-5; 11 nucleotides match TRBD1. Trimming cost V 0 bases and J 4 bases; bases outside gene matches: 7. Germline lookup yields CDR1 LNHNV and CDR2 YYDKDF (reference sequence). CDR3 length: 17 amino acids. CDR3 in amino acids: CATSRDGDRGKGETQYF. CDR3 nucleotide sequence: TGTGCCACCAGCAGAGATGGGGACAGGGGGAAAGGAGAGACCCAGTACTTC.

The V and J genes are TRBV5-1 and TRBJ2-5, with TRBD2 identical over 9 bases. CDR3 length: 14 amino acids. V dropped 9 bases and J dropped 7; count of bases not matched to a gene: 13. Germline CDR1 is SGHRS and CDR2 is YFSETQ. The CDR3 loop reads CATPPRGGLGTQYF. CDR3 coding DNA: TGCGCCACACCGCCGCGGGGGGGCCTTGGGACCCAGTACTTC.

This clone occurred once. The CDR3 here is CASSAGTSSTDTQYF. The CDR3 region has the DNA TGTGCCAGCAGTGCCGGGACTTCGAGCACAGATACGCAGTATTTT. The V and J genes are TRBV27 and TRBJ2-3; tentatively, D is TRBD2 (6 bases). Germline values: CDR1 MNHEY, CDR2 SMNVEV (reference sequence). There are 15 residues in the CDR3. Trimming cost V 5 bases and J 0 bases, with 12 bases left between them.

This clone has just one count. The gene calls are TRBV30 and TRBJ1-1, with D uncertain. CDR3 length: 14 residues. Germline V lookup: CDR1 GTSNPN, CDR2 SVGIG (reference sequence). Deletions cut 4 bases from V and 4 bases from J, with 16 bases between. This CDR3 reads CAWKLEPLGTEAFF. The CDR3 DNA follows: TGTGCCTGGAAGTTGGAGCCTTTGGGCACTGAAGCTTTCTTT.